In its sample, the clone carrying this T cell receptor beta chain was seen many times. Under the authors' procedure: Amplified reference gene primers provided the basis for estimating nucleated cell counts. This table comes from immunoSEQ multiplex PCR, and its TCRdb copy is limited to in-frame clones, with some not included. The DNA was the basis for D and trimming; V, J and clone size are from that table. The table lists some 100,000 clones, approximately 80% of them singletons. These data belong to a study of blood T cell repertoires in COVID-19. Study in general: T cells, B-cell-depleted T cells, or PBMCs provided the cDNA or gDNA that served as material.

CDR3 length: 18 amino acids. J lost 1 base, V lost 4 bases, and 11 bases had no gene match. In germline, CDR1 is LGHNA, CDR2 YNFKEQ. The receptor's source is a human donor in a cohort sampled during active COVID-19. Specimen: peripheral blood. The genes are TRBV4-2 and TRBJ1-1, with 11 positions matching TRBD1. DNA for the CDR3: TGTGCCAGCAGCCTACTGGGCGGGACAGGGGGGACGAACACTGAAGCTTTCTTT. This translates into CASSLLGGTGGTNTEAFF.